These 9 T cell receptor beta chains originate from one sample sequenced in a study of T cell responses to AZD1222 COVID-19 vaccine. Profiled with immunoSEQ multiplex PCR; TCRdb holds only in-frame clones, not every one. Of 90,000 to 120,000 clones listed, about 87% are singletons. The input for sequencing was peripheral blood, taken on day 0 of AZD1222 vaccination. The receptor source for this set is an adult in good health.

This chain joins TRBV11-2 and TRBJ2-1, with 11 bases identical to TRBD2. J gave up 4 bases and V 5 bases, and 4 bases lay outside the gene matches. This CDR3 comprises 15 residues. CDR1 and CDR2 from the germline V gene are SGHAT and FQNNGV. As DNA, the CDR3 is TGTGCCAGCAGCATTACTAGCGGGGGTTACAATGAGCAGTTCTTC. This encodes CASSITSGGYNEQFF.

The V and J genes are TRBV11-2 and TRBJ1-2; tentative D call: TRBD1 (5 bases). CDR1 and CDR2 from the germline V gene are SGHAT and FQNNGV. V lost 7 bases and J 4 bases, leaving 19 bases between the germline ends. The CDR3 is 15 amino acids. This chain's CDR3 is CASNAITRQFYGYTF. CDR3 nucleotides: TGTGCCAGCAACGCGATTACGAGACAGTTCTATGGCTACACCTTC.

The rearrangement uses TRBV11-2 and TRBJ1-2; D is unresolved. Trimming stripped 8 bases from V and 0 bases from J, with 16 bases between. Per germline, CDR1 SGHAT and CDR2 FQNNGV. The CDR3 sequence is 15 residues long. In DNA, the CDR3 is TGTGCCAGCCATGGGGTGGCCCCATCTAACTATGGCTACACCTTC. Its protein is CASHGVAPSNYGYTF.

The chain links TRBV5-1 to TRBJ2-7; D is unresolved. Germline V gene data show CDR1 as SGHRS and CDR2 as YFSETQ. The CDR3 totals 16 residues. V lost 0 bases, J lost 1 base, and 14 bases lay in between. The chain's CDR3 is CASSLAFPVISYEQYF. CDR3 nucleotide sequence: TGCGCCAGCAGCTTGGCCTTTCCAGTCATATCCTACGAGCAGTACTTC.

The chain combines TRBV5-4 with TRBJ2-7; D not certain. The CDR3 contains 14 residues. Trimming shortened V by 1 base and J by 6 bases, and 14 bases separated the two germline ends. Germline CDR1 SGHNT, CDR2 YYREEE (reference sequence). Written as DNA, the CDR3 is TGTGCCAGCAGCTTGTTCAGGCCTTCGGGCGAGCAGTACTTC. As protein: CASSLFRPSGEQYF. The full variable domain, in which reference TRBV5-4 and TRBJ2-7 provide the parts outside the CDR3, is ETGVTQSPTHLIKTRGQQVTLRCSSQSGHNTVSWYQQALGQGPQFIFQYYREEENGRGNFPPRFSGLQFPNYSSELNVNALELDDSALYLCASSLFRPSGEQYFGPGTRLTVT.

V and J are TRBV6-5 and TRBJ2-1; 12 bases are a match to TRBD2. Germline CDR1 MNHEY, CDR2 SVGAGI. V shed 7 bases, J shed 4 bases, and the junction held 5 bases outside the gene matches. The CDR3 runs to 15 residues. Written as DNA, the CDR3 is TGTGCCAGCACTCGGACTAGCGGGAAGTACAATGAGCAGTTCTTC. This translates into CASTRTSGKYNEQFF.

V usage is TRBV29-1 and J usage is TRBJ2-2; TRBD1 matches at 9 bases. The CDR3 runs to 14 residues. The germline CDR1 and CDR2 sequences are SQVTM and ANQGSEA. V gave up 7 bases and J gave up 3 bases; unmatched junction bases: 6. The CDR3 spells CSAQGQGDTGELFF. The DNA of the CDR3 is TGCAGCGCCCAGGGACAGGGAGACACCGGGGAGCTGTTTTTT.

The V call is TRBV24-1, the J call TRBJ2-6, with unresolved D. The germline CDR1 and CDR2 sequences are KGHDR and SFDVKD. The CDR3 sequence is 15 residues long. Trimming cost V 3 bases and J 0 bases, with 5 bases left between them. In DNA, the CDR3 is TGTGCCACCAGTGATCCTGGCTCTGGGGCCAACGTCCTGACTTTC. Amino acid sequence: CATSDPGSGANVLTF.

CDR3 sequence (DNA): TGTGCCATCAGTGAGTCGGTGGGGGCAAGGGAGCAGTACTTC. It is translated as CAISESVGAREQYF. The V call is TRBV10-3, the J call TRBJ2-7, with D possibly matching TRBD1 (6 bases). V lost 0 bases to trimming and J lost 7 bases, with 13 bases between them. This CDR3 comprises 14 residues. Germline V gene data show CDR1 as ENHRY and CDR2 as SYGVKD.